The entry below describes one T cell receptor beta chain. This clonotype was counted only a few times. The antigen this receptor binds is unknown. No base quality information exists; no much larger clone differs at one position. V trim: 6 bases; J trim: 4 bases; unmatched bases: 7. The CDR1 and CDR2 encoded by the germline V gene are MNHNS and SASEGT. The CDR3, cysteine through phenylalanine, is 14 amino acids long. This entry keeps only the CDR3 DNA: 42 bases, framed from base 1. For repertoire sequencing, the TCR beta CDR3 regions were amplified from RNA transcripts. HTBI primers and the Qiagen OneStep RT-PCR kit were used in a first-round RT-PCR, which was followed by a second-round multiplex PCR, size selection and purification. Libraries were sequenced paired-end with 100 bp reads on an Illumina HiSeq2000. The original methods were these. Reads were processed with SOAPnuke, discarding reads with adapters, uncalled bases, mean Phred below 15, or no exact constant-primer or identifier match. High-quality paired reads were merged with COPE v1.2.5. Clonotypes were defined as unique nucleotide sequences and were aligned to IMGT TRB V, D and J references using MiTCR v1.1. The analysis was limited to V-J combinations with a frequency above 0.0001, which together covered roughly 99% of repertoires. For each V-J combination, a TCR clonal expansion and chaos score was defined as the ratio of F50 clonal expansion to chaos observed in the TCRdist matrix. Welch's t-statistics and random forest were used to reduce features to about a dozen V-J combinations, which were fed into a naive Bayes classifier. The similarity between thyroid and blood repertoires was quantified using the Morisita-Horn index. The public sequencing data were trimmed at Q25 with fastp and processed into clonotypes with MiXCR by TCRdb, which kept only in-frame beta chains. Duplicate CDR3 protein sequences are folded into a single record with the most common DNA and genes. Clone size and V and J calls follow TCRdb, not the original study. The sample profile shows about 620,000 distinct CDR3 sequences; 22% of them were found once. Of the sample, around 6.5% is held by the ten largest clones.

The data derive from a study of Graves' ophthalmopathy and Graves' hyperthyroidism (dated by TCRdb to the late 2010s). Regarding the research as a whole: Peripheral blood was collected at initial diagnosis, before any treatment. The study used TCR beta repertoire signatures to distinguish Graves' ophthalmopathy from Graves' hyperthyroidism and to predict progression to ophthalmopathy. Following sample collection, hyperthyroidism patients were given methimazole at a starting dose of 30 mg daily, and ophthalmopathy patients were given high-dose intravenous methylprednisolone. A discovery set of 95 to 100 patients (approximately 42 ophthalmopathy, around 57 stable hyperthyroidism) was enrolled to explore V-J signatures distinguishing ophthalmopathy from hyperthyroidism. T-cell repertoires of thyroid tissue and blood were compared in over five hyperthyroidism patients. An independent validation cohort was composed of some 19 hyperthyroidism patients and 17 patients who later progressed from hyperthyroidism to ophthalmopathy. In total, approximately 130 blood samples were TCR-sequenced: some 40 ophthalmopathy, some 80 hyperthyroidism and about 17 hyperthyroidism-to-ophthalmopathy patients. The 100 or so discovery patients were randomly split 7:3 into training and test sets. General study outcomes and caveats: Among expanded thyroid clonotypes with frequency above 0.001, most also showed up in blood, which suggests that blood repertoires may reflect the thyroid immune response. Sample size was not predetermined statistically, and investigators were not blinded to group allocation. In validation, the model predicted ophthalmopathy progression with about 71% sensitivity and roughly 78% specificity; eleven to twelve predicted patients were CT-confirmed with GO in a median of approximately 6.5 months. In cross-validation, the 13-signature model distinguished ophthalmopathy from stable hyperthyroidism with approximately 90% sensitivity and about 81% specificity, and in the test set the corresponding values were about 80% and 75%.

Hyperthyroidism was defined as stable when no progression to ophthalmopathy occurred within 18 months of follow-up. The hyperthyroidism patients were 18 to 65 years old and newly diagnosed, with a disease duration of less than 2 months. Anyone with other autoimmune diseases, uncontrolled infections, pregnancy or lactation was excluded from the study. Diagnosis relied on clinical symptoms, serum thyroxine, TRAb, thyroid ultrasound and orbital computed tomography. PBMCs were isolated from approximately 10 ml of fresh peripheral blood by Ficoll-Paque density gradient centrifugation. Trizol reagent was used to extract the total RNA, and its quality was then checked on an Agilent 2100 Bioanalyzer.

This clonotype was sampled from a woman between 18 and 29 years old with stable Graves' hyperthyroidism. Some clones in this sample may be carry-over from other donors' samples. Donor details come from another sample of the same person, matched by shared clones. The V gene is TRBV6-1 and the J gene is TRBJ1-2; the central 8 bases match TRBD1. Material: peripheral blood. The CDR3 region reads CASRGTGSSYGYTF. The DNA sequence is as follows: TGTGCCAGCAGGGGGACAGGCTCATCCTATGGCTACACCTTC.